This is a list of T cell receptor beta chains from one sample in a study of identical twins. TCRdb re-called the 5' RACE reads through MiXCR, storing one row per CDR3 protein. The sample includes approximately 550,000 distinct CDR3 sequences, about a fifth of them seen just once. In addition, the sample was reused for a study of yellow fever vaccine responses in identical twins.

Input material: CD4+ T cells sorted from blood. The source is a woman between 18 and 29 years old in good health. Each CDR3 is given with its conserved first and last residue. Fields, in order: CDR3 length, D gene, V gene, clone size, J gene, CDR3 protein, CDR3 DNA. The D gene is left open where the match is weak. Size is omitted from some rows. Given values are once, few, many or a class for expanded clones.

len: 13
d_gene: NA
v_gene: TRBV28
abundance: few
j_gene: TRBJ1-2
CDR3aa: CASSTDPRYGYTF
CDR3nt: TGTGCCAGCAGCACTGACCCACGATATGGCTACACCTTC

len: 15
d_gene: TRBD1
v_gene: TRBV12-3/TRBV12-4
abundance: few
j_gene: TRBJ1-5
CDR3aa: CASRLTGGFDQPQHF
CDR3nt: TGTGCCAGCAGACTGACAGGGGGTTTCGATCAGCCCCAGCATTTT

len: 15
d_gene: TRBD2
v_gene: TRBV3-1
abundance: NA
j_gene: TRBJ2-7
CDR3aa: CASSQIAGGPYEQYF
CDR3nt: TGTGCCAGCAGCCAAATAGCGGGAGGGCCCTACGAGCAGTACTTC

len: 16
d_gene: TRBD1
v_gene: TRBV27
abundance: once
j_gene: TRBJ2-7
CDR3aa: CASSLLALDRGSEQYF
CDR3nt: TGTGCCAGCAGTTTATTGGCGTTGGACAGGGGTTCCGAGCAGTACTTC

len: 15
d_gene: TRBD1
v_gene: TRBV28
abundance: few
j_gene: TRBJ1-2
CDR3aa: CASTSSGTGDYGYTF
CDR3nt: TGTGCCAGCACCTCTTCGGGGACAGGGGATTATGGCTACACCTTC

len: 12
d_gene: NA
v_gene: TRBV29-1
abundance: NA
j_gene: TRBJ2-7
CDR3aa: CSVEGSGYEQYF
CDR3nt: TGCAGCGTTGAGGGCAGTGGCTACGAGCAGTACTTC

len: 14
d_gene: NA
v_gene: TRBV28
abundance: few
j_gene: TRBJ1-1
CDR3aa: CASSSRGGRTEAFF
CDR3nt: TGTGCCAGCAGTTCACGTGGGGGCAGGACTGAAGCTTTCTTT

len: 15
d_gene: TRBD2
v_gene: TRBV4-2
abundance: NA
j_gene: TRBJ2-1
CDR3aa: CASSPRLATADEQFF
CDR3nt: TGTGCCAGCAGCCCCCGACTAGCCACAGCGGATGAGCAGTTCTTC

len: 11
d_gene: TRBD1
v_gene: TRBV12-3/TRBV12-4
abundance: NA
j_gene: TRBJ1-2
CDR3aa: CASRGDREGTF
CDR3nt: TGTGCCAGCAGGGGGGACAGGGAAGGCACCTTC

len: 15
d_gene: TRBD1
v_gene: TRBV7-3
abundance: NA
j_gene: TRBJ2-7
CDR3aa: CASSSGTALSYEQYF
CDR3nt: TGTGCCAGCAGCTCCGGGACAGCCCTCTCCTACGAGCAGTACTTC

len: 13
d_gene: NA
v_gene: TRBV9
abundance: few
j_gene: TRBJ1-6
CDR3aa: CASAKGSGSPLHF
CDR3nt: TGTGCCAGCGCCAAGGGCAGCGGTTCACCCCTCCACTTT

len: 16
d_gene: TRBD2
v_gene: TRBV20-1
abundance: few
j_gene: TRBJ2-1
CDR3aa: CSAYPHTSGRVNEQFF
CDR3nt: TGCAGTGCTTACCCACATACTAGCGGGAGAGTCAATGAGCAGTTCTTC

len: 16
d_gene: NA
v_gene: TRBV6-2/TRBV6-3
abundance: NA
j_gene: TRBJ2-1
CDR3aa: CASSKPRPAPPNEQFF
CDR3nt: TGTGCCAGCAGTAAACCGAGGCCTGCACCTCCCAATGAGCAGTTCTTC

len: 13
d_gene: NA
v_gene: TRBV12-3/TRBV12-4
abundance: many
j_gene: TRBJ2-7
CDR3aa: CASSLAGPYEQYF
CDR3nt: TGTGCCAGCAGTTTGGCAGGCCCCTACGAGCAGTACTTC

len: 16
d_gene: NA
v_gene: TRBV15
abundance: NA
j_gene: TRBJ2-5
CDR3aa: CATSRGFGIRDGTQYF
CDR3nt: TGTGCCACCAGCAGAGGATTCGGGATCAGGGACGGGACCCAGTACTTC

len: 16
d_gene: NA
v_gene: TRBV6-1
abundance: few
j_gene: TRBJ2-3
CDR3aa: CASTHGARRGLDTQYF
CDR3nt: TGTGCCAGCACCCATGGGGCTCGGCGTGGGTTAGATACGCAGTATTTT

len: 13
d_gene: TRBD2
v_gene: TRBV29-1
abundance: NA
j_gene: TRBJ2-7
CDR3aa: CSVDGGGTYEQYF
CDR3nt: TGCAGCGTTGATGGGGGGGGGACCTACGAGCAGTACTTC

len: 14
d_gene: TRBD1
v_gene: TRBV20-1
abundance: NA
j_gene: TRBJ2-2
CDR3aa: CSVGKQGAGGELFF
CDR3nt: TGCAGTGTTGGAAAACAGGGGGCTGGCGGGGAGCTGTTTTTT

len: 15
d_gene: TRBD1
v_gene: TRBV6-1
abundance: NA
j_gene: TRBJ2-7
CDR3aa: CASSKTGDGPYEQYF
CDR3nt: TGTGCCAGCAGTAAAACAGGGGACGGCCCCTACGAGCAGTACTTC

len: 15
d_gene: NA
v_gene: TRBV3-1
abundance: NA
j_gene: TRBJ2-3
CDR3aa: CATSLRDGRTDTQYF
CDR3nt: TGTGCCACCAGCCTACGGGACGGAAGAACAGATACGCAGTATTTT

len: 13
d_gene: NA
v_gene: TRBV12-3/TRBV12-4
abundance: many
j_gene: TRBJ2-5
CDR3aa: CASLGQLQETQYF
CDR3nt: TGTGCCAGCCTGGGTCAGTTACAAGAGACCCAGTACTTC

len: 16
d_gene: NA
v_gene: TRBV4-1
abundance: few
j_gene: TRBJ2-2
CDR3aa: CASSQELSRNTGELFF
CDR3nt: TGCGCCAGCAGCCAAGAATTGAGCCGAAACACCGGGGAGCTGTTTTTT

len: 16
d_gene: TRBD2
v_gene: TRBV20-1
abundance: NA
j_gene: TRBJ2-2
CDR3aa: CSARDIAGASTGELFF
CDR3nt: TGCAGTGCTAGAGATATAGCGGGAGCTAGCACCGGGGAGCTGTTTTTT

len: 13
d_gene: TRBD1
v_gene: TRBV20-1
abundance: few
j_gene: TRBJ2-7
CDR3aa: CSARQGGGYEQYF
CDR3nt: TGCAGTGCCAGACAGGGTGGTGGATACGAGCAGTACTTC

len: 15
d_gene: TRBD1
v_gene: TRBV4-1
abundance: NA
j_gene: TRBJ2-1
CDR3aa: CASSPVGQGTDEQFF
CDR3nt: TGCGCCAGCAGCCCGGTGGGACAGGGGACCGATGAGCAGTTCTTC